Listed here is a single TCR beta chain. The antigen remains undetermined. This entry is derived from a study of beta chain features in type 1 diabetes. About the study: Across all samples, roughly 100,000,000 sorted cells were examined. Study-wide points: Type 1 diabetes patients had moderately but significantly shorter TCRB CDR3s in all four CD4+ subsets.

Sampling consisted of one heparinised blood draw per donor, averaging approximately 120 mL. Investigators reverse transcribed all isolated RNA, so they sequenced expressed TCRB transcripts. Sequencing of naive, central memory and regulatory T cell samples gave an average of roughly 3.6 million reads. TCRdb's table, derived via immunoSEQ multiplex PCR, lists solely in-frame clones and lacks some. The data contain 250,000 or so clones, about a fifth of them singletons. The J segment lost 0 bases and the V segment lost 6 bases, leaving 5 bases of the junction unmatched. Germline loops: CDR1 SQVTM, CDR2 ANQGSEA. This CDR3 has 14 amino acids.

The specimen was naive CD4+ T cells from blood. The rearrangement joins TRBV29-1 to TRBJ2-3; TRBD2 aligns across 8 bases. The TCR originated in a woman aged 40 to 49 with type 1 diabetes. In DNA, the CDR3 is TGCAGCGTGGGACTAGGGGCTAGCACAGATACGCAGTATTTT. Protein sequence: CSVGLGASTDTQYF.